This TCR beta chain was obtained from a study of blood T cell repertoires in COVID-19. Overall study context: In each case, the material was cDNA or gDNA derived from T cells, B-cell-depleted T cells, or PBMCs.

TCRdb's copy holds only in-frame clones and misses some; the assay was immunoSEQ multiplex PCR. The sample records approximately 170,000 clones, less than 85% being singletons. Those who participated ranged in age from about 18 to 95 years and resided in approximately 23 US areas. From germline, CDR1 is SGHRS and CDR2 YFSETQ. CDR3 size: 16 residues. V was trimmed by 4 bases and J by 2 bases, leaving 13 bases between them. The sample was PBMCs or T cells enriched from blood (not recorded which). The genes are TRBV5-1 and TRBJ2-6; D perhaps matches TRBD2 (7 bases). This sequence was found in a woman aged 50 to 60 who had recovered from COVID-19. This CDR3 reads CASSREGEPGANVLTF. Here the CDR3 DNA reads TGCGCCAGCAGCAGGGAGGGGGAACCTGGGGCCAACGTCCTGACTTTC. The variable domain in full, with the rest retrieved from reference TRBV5-1 and TRBJ2-6, is KAGVTQTPRYLIKTRGQQVTLSCSPISGHRSVSWYQQTPGQGLQFLFEYFSETQRNKGNFPGRFSGRQFSNSRSEMNVSTLELGDSALYLCASSREGEPGANVLTFGAGSRLTVL.